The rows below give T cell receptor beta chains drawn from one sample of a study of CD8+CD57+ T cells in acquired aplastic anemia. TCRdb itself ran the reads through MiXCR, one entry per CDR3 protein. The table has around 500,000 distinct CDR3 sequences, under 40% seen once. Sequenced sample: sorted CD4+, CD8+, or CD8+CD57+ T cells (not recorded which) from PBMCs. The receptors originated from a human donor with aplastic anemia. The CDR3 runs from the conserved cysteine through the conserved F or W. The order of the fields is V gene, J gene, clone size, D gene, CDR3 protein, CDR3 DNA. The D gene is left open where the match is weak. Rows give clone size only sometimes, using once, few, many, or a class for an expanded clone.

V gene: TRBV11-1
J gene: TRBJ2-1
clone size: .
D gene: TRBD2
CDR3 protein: CASSLRAGPSSYNEQFF
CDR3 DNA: TGTGCCAGCAGCTTACGAGCGGGACCAAGCTCCTACAATGAGCAGTTCTTC

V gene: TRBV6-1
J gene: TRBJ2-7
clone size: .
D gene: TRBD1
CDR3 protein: CASSKETGSDFRSYEQYF
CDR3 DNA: TGTGCCAGCAGTAAGGAGACAGGGTCAGATTTCAGATCCTACGAGCAGTACTTC

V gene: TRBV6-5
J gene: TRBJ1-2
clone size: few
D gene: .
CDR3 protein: CASSYLGQLYYGYTF
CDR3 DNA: TGTGCCAGCAGTTACCTTGGGCAGCTTTATTATGGCTACACCTTC

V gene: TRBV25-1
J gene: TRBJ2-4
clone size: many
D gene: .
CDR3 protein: CAPMDIQYF
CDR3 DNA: TGTGCCCCCATGGACATTCAGTACTTC

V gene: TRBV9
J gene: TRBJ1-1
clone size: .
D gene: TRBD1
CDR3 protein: CATLKPGGEPEAFF
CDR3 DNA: TGTGCCACCCTTAAGCCAGGGGGCGAGCCTGAAGCTTTCTTT

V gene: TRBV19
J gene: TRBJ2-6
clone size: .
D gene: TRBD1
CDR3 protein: CASRLTGGRAGANVLTF
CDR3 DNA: TGTGCCAGTAGGCTGACAGGGGGCCGGGCTGGGGCCAACGTCCTGACTTTC

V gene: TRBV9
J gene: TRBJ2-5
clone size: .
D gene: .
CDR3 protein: CASSVVEIATQYF
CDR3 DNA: TGTGCCAGCAGCGTAGTAGAGATCGCCACCCAGTACTTC

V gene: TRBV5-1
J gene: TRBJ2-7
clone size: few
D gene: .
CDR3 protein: CASSKTLPTQEQYF
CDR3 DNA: TGCGCCAGCAGCAAAACCTTACCGACGCAAGAGCAGTACTTC

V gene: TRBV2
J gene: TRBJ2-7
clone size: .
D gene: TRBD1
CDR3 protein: CASTGQGSHEQYF
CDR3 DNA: TGTGCCAGCACGGGACAGGGGTCCCACGAGCAGTACTTC

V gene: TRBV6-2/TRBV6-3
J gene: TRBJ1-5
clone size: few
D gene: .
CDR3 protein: CASTAFRQPQHF
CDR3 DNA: TGTGCCAGCACGGCGTTTCGCCAGCCCCAGCATTTT

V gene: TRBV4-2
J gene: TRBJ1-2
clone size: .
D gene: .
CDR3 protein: CASKQGYLGGYTF
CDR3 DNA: TGTGCCAGCAAACAAGGTTATTTGGGAGGCTACACCTTC

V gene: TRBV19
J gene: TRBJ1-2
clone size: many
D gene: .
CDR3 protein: CASRERTAYGYTF
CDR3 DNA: TGTGCCAGTAGGGAAAGGACGGCCTATGGCTACACCTTC

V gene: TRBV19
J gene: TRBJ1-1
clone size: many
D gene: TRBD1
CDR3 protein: CASSIYQGDTEAFF
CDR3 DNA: TGTGCCAGTAGTATTTATCAGGGGGACACTGAAGCTTTCTTT

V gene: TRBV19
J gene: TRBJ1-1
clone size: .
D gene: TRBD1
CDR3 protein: CASSIGGGTGNTEAFF
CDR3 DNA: TGTGCCAGTAGTATTGGAGGAGGGACAGGTAACACTGAAGCTTTCTTT